The 22 T cell receptor beta chains listed next were all sequenced from one sample in a study of cytomegalovirus exposure and HLA in healthy donors listed by TCRdb under 2017. The library came from the immunoSEQ multiplex PCR assay. The table comes from immuneACCESS by way of TCRdb, which keeps in-frame sequences with V and J called. Part of the clones is missing from these tables; in studies checked, under half for an unresolved V gene and the rest for unknown reasons. Recorded for this sample are roughly 130,000 clones; 84% of them occurred a single time. Over 1.1% of the sample belongs to the ten largest clones. Source material: PBMCs. These receptors were obtained from a young woman in good health and CMV-seronegative.

The chain has TRBV2 and TRBJ1-2, with 7 bases matching TRBD1. The V segment lost 7 bases and the J segment 8 bases; nucleotides outside the gene matches: 10. This CDR3 is 13 amino acids long. Per the germline V gene, CDR1 is SNHLY and CDR2 is FYNNEI. The CDR3 reads CASNGDSPRGYTF. CDR3 coding DNA: TGTGCCAGCAATGGGGACAGCCCCCGAGGCTACACCTTC.

The V and J genes are TRBV4-2 and TRBJ2-3, with 8 bases lining up with TRBD2. CDR1 and CDR2 from the germline V gene are LGHNA and YNFKEQ. Trimming took 0 bases from V and 2 from J; bases not matched to a gene: 4. The CDR3 length is 16 residues. CDR3 sequence reads: CASSQDRGGLTDTQYF. The CDR3 nucleotides are TGTGCCAGCAGCCAAGACCGGGGGGGCCTCACAGATACGCAGTATTTT.

The gene calls are TRBV4-2 and TRBJ1-5; 8 bases map to TRBD1. Germline lookup yields CDR1 LGHNA and CDR2 YNFKEQ. This CDR3 spans 17 amino acids. Trimming cost V 4 bases and J 1 base; bases outside gene matches: 9. CDR3 region: CASSPTGALSSNQPQHF. The DNA of the CDR3 is TGTGCCAGCAGCCCGACAGGGGCCTTATCCAGCAATCAGCCCCAGCATTTT.

J is TRBJ1-5 and V is TRBV5-8; D remains ambiguous. This CDR3 has 15 residues. The V gene's germline CDR1 is SGHTS and CDR2 YDEGEE. The germline V and J ends were trimmed by 0 bases and 4 bases, with 11 bases remaining between them. CDR3 protein: CASSLGQVPNQPQHF. The CDR3 DNA sequence: TGTGCCAGCAGCTTGGGCCAGGTGCCGAATCAGCCCCAGCATTTT.

In its sample, this clone was seen a few times. The CDR3, as DNA: TGTGCCAGCAGCTTATCGAGGTTACGAGACGAGCAGTACTTC. Protein product: CASSLSRLRDEQYF. The chain is built from TRBV7-9 and TRBJ2-7; D call uncertain. The germline V gene encodes CDR1 SEHNR and CDR2 FQNEAQ (reference sequence). The CDR3 covers 14 residues. V lost 2 bases to trimming and J lost 5 bases, with 13 bases between them.

The DNA of the CDR3 is TGTGCCAGCGCGGAGAGTTTTAATCAGCCCCAGCATTTT. Residues: CASAESFNQPQHF. The rearrangement uses TRBV6-5 and TRBJ1-5; no clear D. Deletions cut 8 bases from V and 4 bases from J, with 12 bases between. The CDR3 is made up of 13 amino acids. Germline CDR1 is MNHEY and CDR2 is SVGAGI.

The chain recombines TRBV25-1 with TRBJ2-3, with D hard to call. CDR1 MGHDK and CDR2 SYGVNS come from the germline V gene. Deletions cut 6 bases from V and 0 bases from J, with 4 bases between. The CDR3 extends over 12 amino acids. The CDR3 reads CASSLSTDTQYF. As DNA, the CDR3 is TGTGCCAGCAGCCTCAGCACAGATACGCAGTATTTT.

The rearrangement links TRBV11-2 to TRBJ1-3; D gene uncertain. From germline, CDR1 is SGHAT and CDR2 FQNNGV. Trimming removed 4 bases at V and 4 bases at J, with 14 bases between. This CDR3 region has 15 residues. The CDR3 here is CASSSMVRGGNTIYF. CDR3 DNA sequence: TGTGCCAGCAGCTCCATGGTCCGGGGAGGAAACACCATATATTTT.

This clone was found a few times. The V and J genes are TRBV18 and TRBJ1-4; D is ambiguous. The CDR3 runs to 13 residues. Deletions cut 4 bases from V and 7 bases from J, with 10 bases between. Germline V gene sequence: CDR1 KGHSH, CDR2 LQKENI. CDR3: CASSRTGFEKLFF. The CDR3 DNA follows: TGTGCCAGCTCACGTACCGGGTTTGAAAAACTGTTTTTT.

Only a few counts were recorded for this clone. The V call is TRBV5-1, the J call TRBJ1-1; D ambiguous. The germline CDR1 and CDR2 sequences are SGHRS and YFSETQ. Trimming removed 4 bases at V and 1 base at J, with 5 bases between. CDR3 length: 12 residues. CDR3 sequence: CASSPGNTEAFF. CDR3 sequence (DNA): TGCGCCAGCAGCCCCGGGAACACTGAAGCTTTCTTT.

This clone has more than one count but fewer than ten. The V and J genes are TRBV27 and TRBJ2-7; D is possibly TRBD1 (5 bases). The CDR3 covers 11 residues. Trimming took 5 bases from V and 7 from J, leaving 9 bases between them. Germline loops: CDR1 MNHEY, CDR2 SMNVEV (reference sequence). CDR3 residues: CASSNRGEQYF. CDR3 sequence (DNA): TGTGCCAGCAGTAATAGGGGTGAGCAGTACTTC.

V usage is TRBV6-5 and J usage is TRBJ2-1; a weak D match, TRBD2 (5 bases). The germline V and J ends were trimmed by 6 bases and 9 bases, with 18 bases remaining between them. This CDR3 has 14 amino acids. Germline CDR1 MNHEY, CDR2 SVGAGI. DNA of the CDR3: TGTGCCAGCAGCCTCCCCGACGGGGTAGGTGAGCAGTTCTTC. This gives the protein CASSLPDGVGEQFF.

The chain recombines TRBV6-5 with TRBJ1-2; TRBD1 agrees at 8 bases. The CDR3 has 13 amino acids. The V gene's germline CDR1 is MNHEY and CDR2 SVGAGI. V gave up 6 bases and J gave up 8 bases; unmatched junction bases: 8. The CDR3 spells CASSTGQGWGYTF. DNA of the CDR3: TGTGCCAGCAGCACAGGACAGGGTTGGGGCTACACCTTC.

CDR3 in DNA: TGTGCCAGCAGTGAAAGGGGGAAACCCTACGAGCAGTACTTC. This sequence encodes CASSERGKPYEQYF. The J gene is TRBJ2-7, the V gene TRBV2; maybe TRBD1 (6 bases). Germline V gives CDR1 SNHLY, CDR2 FYNNEI. V was pared by 2 bases and J by 2 bases, with 10 bases between. The CDR3 contains 14 residues.

The V gene is TRBV10-3, the J gene TRBJ1-1; tentatively, D is TRBD1 (5 bases). This CDR3 region has 15 residues. The V end was cut by 3 bases, the J end by 4 bases, with 15 bases between. Germline CDR1 reads ENHRY; CDR2 reads SYGVKD. The CDR3 here is CAISETQGFGTEAFF. The CDR3 DNA reads as TGTGCCATCAGTGAAACCCAGGGCTTTGGCACTGAAGCTTTCTTT.

V gene TRBV6-5 combines with J gene TRBJ1-2; 10 bases match TRBD1. Germline-derived CDR1 and CDR2 are MNHEY and SVGAGI. This CDR3 is built from 13 residues. The V and J ends lost 7 bases and 8 bases, in that order; junction bases with no gene match: 7. Written as DNA, the CDR3 is TGTGCCAGCACTAACCTGGGACAGGGGGGCTACACCTTC. It yields the protein CASTNLGQGGYTF.

The chain employs TRBV2 and TRBJ2-3, with TRBD1 as a possible D gene (6 bases). This CDR3 has 13 amino acids. Germline CDR1 and CDR2: SNHLY and FYNNEI. V dropped 7 bases and J dropped 0 bases, with 8 bases sitting between them. For the CDR3, the DNA is TGTGCCAGCAACAGGGACAGCACAGATACGCAGTATTTT. It encodes CASNRDSTDTQYF.

The chain links TRBV28 to TRBJ1-4; 12 nucleotides line up with TRBD1. Germline V gene lookup returns CDR1 MDHEN and CDR2 SYDVKM. With V trimmed by 5 bases and J by 7 bases, 5 bases remained unmatched. CDR3 size: 15 residues. This CDR3 is CASSRDRGRGEKLFF. CDR3 in DNA: TGTGCCAGCAGTCGGGACAGGGGGCGCGGTGAAAAACTGTTTTTT.

The chain combines TRBV7-2 with TRBJ2-7, with D maybe TRBD1 (6 bases). This CDR3 is 12 amino acids long. Germline V gene data show CDR1 as SGHTA and CDR2 as FQGNSA. V lost 4 bases to trimming and J lost 4 bases, with 8 bases between them. The CDR3 DNA is TGTGCCAGCAGCTCGACAGGTTACGAGCAGTACTTC. The encoded protein is CASSSTGYEQYF.

The genes are TRBV7-6 and TRBJ2-3, with TRBD2 matching 7 bases. V lost 3 bases and J lost 0; bases outside the gene matches: 6. Germline values: CDR1 SGHVS, CDR2 FNYEAQ. This CDR3 region has 16 residues. The chain's CDR3 is CASSLLAAGSTDTQYF. In nucleotides, the CDR3 is TGTGCCAGCAGCTTGTTGGCAGCGGGGAGCACAGATACGCAGTATTTT. The entire variable domain, with the rest obtained from reference TRBV7-6 and TRBJ2-3, is as follows: GAGVSQSPRYKVTKRGQDVALRCDPISGHVSLYWYRQALGQGPEFLTYFNYEAQQDKSGLPNDRFSAERPEGSISTLTIQRTEQRDSAMYRCASSLLAAGSTDTQYFGPGTRLTVL.

The CDR3: CASSFRGRGMHGYTF. The CDR3 DNA is TGTGCCAGCAGCTTCCGGGGTAGGGGGATGCATGGCTACACCTTC. The chain is built from TRBV5-4 and TRBJ1-2; the D gene is possibly TRBD1 (6 bases). Trimming shortened V by 2 bases and J by 6 bases, and 17 bases separated the two germline ends. The CDR3 has 15 amino acids. CDR1 is SGHNT, CDR2 YYREEE, per germline (reference sequence). Full variable domain (rest looked up from reference TRBV5-4 and TRBJ1-2): ETGVTQSPTHLIKTRGQQVTLRCSSQSGHNTVSWYQQALGQGPQFIFQYYREEENGRGNFPPRFSGLQFPNYSSELNVNALELDDSALYLCASSFRGRGMHGYTFGSGTRLTVV.

The rearrangement joins TRBV9 to TRBJ2-1, with 7 bases identical to TRBD2. Trimming cost V 0 bases and J 0 bases; bases outside gene matches: 6. In germline, CDR1 is SGDLS, CDR2 YYNGEE. This CDR3 is 17 amino acids long. CDR3: CASSVGPAGYSYNEQFF. CDR3 nucleotide sequence: TGTGCCAGCAGCGTAGGCCCAGCGGGGTACTCCTACAATGAGCAGTTCTTC.